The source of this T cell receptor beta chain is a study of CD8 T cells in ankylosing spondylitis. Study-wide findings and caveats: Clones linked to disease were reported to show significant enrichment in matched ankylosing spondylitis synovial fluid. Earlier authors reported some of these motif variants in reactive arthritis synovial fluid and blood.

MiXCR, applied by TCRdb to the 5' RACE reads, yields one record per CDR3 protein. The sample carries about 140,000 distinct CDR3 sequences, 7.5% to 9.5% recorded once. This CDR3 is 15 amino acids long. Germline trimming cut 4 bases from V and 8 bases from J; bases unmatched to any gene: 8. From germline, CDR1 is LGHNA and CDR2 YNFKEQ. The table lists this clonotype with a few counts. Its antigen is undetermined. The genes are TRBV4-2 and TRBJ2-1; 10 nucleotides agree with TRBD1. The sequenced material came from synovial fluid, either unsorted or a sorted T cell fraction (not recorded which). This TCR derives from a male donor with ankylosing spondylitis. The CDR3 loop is CASSPGQGGYDEQFF. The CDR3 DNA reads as TGTGCCAGCAGCCCTGGACAGGGGGGATACGATGAGCAGTTCTTC.